Presented here are 16 T cell receptor beta chains from one specimen sequenced in a study of OX40 agonist ivuxolimab in advanced cancers. The library was produced with the immunoSEQ multiplex PCR assay. Not all clones reach the TCRdb copy of this immuneACCESS table, which keeps in-frame sequences only. Checked studies attribute under half of the gap to unresolved V genes and leave the rest unexplained. The sample profile shows 50,000 to 75,000 clones; roughly 83% of them were found once. Over 1% of the sample belongs to the ten largest clones. Sequencing used CD4+ or CD8+ T cells sorted from blood, obtained in a trial of the OX40 agonist ivuxolimab. These receptors all come from an adult with an advanced solid tumor such as melanoma, head and neck, liver or kidney cancer.

The chain carries TRBV19 and TRBJ2-2; 9 bases line up with TRBD2. The trim removed 3 bases at V and 2 bases at J, leaving 7 bases unmatched. The CDR3 has 17 residues. Germline V gives CDR1 LNHDA, CDR2 SQIVND (reference sequence). The CDR3 reads CASSMSSGSSNTGELFF. The DNA for the CDR3 is TGTGCCAGTAGTATGAGTAGCGGGAGTTCAAACACCGGGGAGCTGTTTTTT.

The chain recombines TRBV21-1 with TRBJ1-2; TRBD1 is taken as the D call from the table, unchecked against the DNA. TRBV21-1 is labeled a pseudogene. This CDR3 region has 15 residues. The CDR3 region has the DNA TGTGCCAGCAGCAACGGTGTGGGGACAGGGCATGGCTACACCTTC. Its protein is CASSNGVGTGHGYTF.

DNA for the CDR3: TGCGCCAGCAGTGTCCGGGTCTACGAGCAGTACTTC. Translation gives CASSVRVYEQYF. The genes are TRBV10-2 and TRBJ2-7; D ambiguous. CDR3 length: 12 amino acids. Germline CDR1 is WSHSY and CDR2 is SAAADI. Trimming pared 4 bases from V and 3 bases from J, leaving 7 bases between.

This clone has only a few counts. The J gene is TRBJ1-2, the V gene TRBV10-3, with 7 bases matching TRBD1. The CDR3 has 13 residues. V trimming: 0 bases; J trimming: 9 bases; junction bases outside the gene matches: 4. Germline CDR1 and CDR2: ENHRY and SYGVKD. The CDR3 coding sequence is TGTGCCATCAGTGAGTCGACAGGGCCGCGCTACACCTTC. Translation gives CAISESTGPRYTF.

This clone is a singleton in its sample. This chain joins TRBV5-5 and TRBJ2-3; 8 nucleotides match TRBD2. V lost 4 bases, J lost 2 bases, and 6 bases stayed unmatched. The germline CDR1 and CDR2 sequences are SGHKS and YYEKEE (reference sequence). The CDR3 extends over 15 amino acids. CDR3: CASSPGTSNTDTQYF. DNA of the CDR3: TGTGCCAGCAGCCCGGGGACTAGTAACACAGATACGCAGTATTTT.

The gene calls are TRBV7-8 and TRBJ1-4; D possibly corresponds to TRBD1 (6 bases). This CDR3 has 15 residues. V lost 5 bases and J 5 bases, leaving 15 bases between the germline ends. CDR1 is SGHVS, CDR2 FQNEAQ, per germline. DNA for the CDR3: TGTGCCAGCAGCCCTTACAATGGACAGAATGAAAAACTGTTTTTT. Protein sequence: CASSPYNGQNEKLFF.

V is TRBV19 and J is TRBJ1-6; TRBD1 might be the D (5 bases). This CDR3 is built from 13 residues. Germline CDR1 and CDR2: LNHDA and SQIVND (reference sequence). The ends were cut back, 2 bases at V and 10 bases at J, with 9 bases in the middle. Written as DNA, the CDR3 is TGTGCCAGTAGTATACCAGGGCAATCACCCCTCCACTTT. Translating gives CASSIPGQSPLHF.

The chain employs TRBV7-9 and TRBJ2-1, with 12 bases fitting TRBD2. J lost 7 bases, V lost 7 bases, and 11 bases had no gene match. Germline values: CDR1 SEHNR, CDR2 FQNEAQ (reference sequence). This CDR3 is built from 16 residues. The CDR3 nucleotides read TGTGCCAGCATTAGGGCTAGCGGGAGGGCAGATAATGAGCAGTTCTTC. Amino acids: CASIRASGRADNEQFF.

The V and J genes are TRBV6-6 and TRBJ1-2; D is perhaps TRBD1 (5 bases). The germline V gene has CDR1 MNHNY and CDR2 SVGAGI (reference sequence). V lost 7 bases, J lost 1 base, and 13 bases lay in between. The CDR3 is 14 residues long. CDR3 in DNA: TGTGCCAGCACTCGGGACGGAGTTAACTATGGCTACACCTTC. This gives the protein CASTRDGVNYGYTF.

The CDR3: CASSEAAGVSNQPQHF. The CDR3 DNA follows: TGTGCCAGCAGTGAAGCGGCAGGGGTTAGCAATCAGCCCCAGCATTTT. This chain joins TRBV6-1 and TRBJ1-5; possibly TRBD1 for D (6 bases). Looked up from germline, CDR1 is MNHNS and CDR2 is SASEGT. This CDR3 has 16 residues. Trimming removed 0 bases from V and 0 bases from J, with 9 bases in between.

The chain links TRBV2 to TRBJ1-5; TRBD1 aligns across 11 bases. V gave up 6 bases and J gave up 7 bases; unmatched junction bases: 11. The length of the CDR3 is 16 residues. The germline CDR1 and CDR2 sequences are SNHLY and FYNNEI. The CDR3 is CASRAVGTGGTQPQHF. The CDR3 DNA reads TGTGCCAGCAGAGCAGTAGGGACAGGGGGTACGCAGCCCCAGCATTTT.

V usage is TRBV4-1 and J usage is TRBJ1-5, with D uncertain. Trimming took 4 bases from V and 7 from J, leaving 14 bases between them. Germline loops: CDR1 MGHRA, CDR2 YSYEKL. This CDR3 is 14 amino acids long. This chain's CDR3 is CASSPLPYEQPQHF. In DNA, the CDR3 is TGCGCCAGCAGCCCGCTACCTTATGAGCAGCCCCAGCATTTT.

This rearrangement joins TRBV19 to TRBJ2-1; a weak D match, TRBD1 (6 bases). Germline CDR1 LNHDA, CDR2 SQIVND (reference sequence). The CDR3 spans 15 residues. V lost 4 bases and J 2 bases, leaving 12 bases between the germline ends. CDR3 sequence reads: CASSRYRDPYNEQFF. The CDR3 DNA sequence: TGTGCCAGTAGTAGATACAGGGACCCCTACAATGAGCAGTTCTTC.

CDR3 nucleotides: TGTGCCACCAGCAGACTACCGGGACCCCCAGATACGCAGTATTTT. Its translation is CATSRLPGPPDTQYF. The chain carries TRBV15 and TRBJ2-3, with D perhaps assigned TRBD1 or TRBD2 (5 bases each). The V end was cut by 2 bases, the J end by 4 bases, with 13 bases between. This CDR3 has 15 residues. Germline CDR1 is LNHNV and CDR2 is YYDKDF (reference sequence).

The rearrangement uses TRBV5-6 and TRBJ2-3; D is unresolved. CDR3 length: 13 residues. Germline assignment: CDR1 SGHDT and CDR2 YYEEEE. Trimming cost V 1 base and J 3 bases, with 6 bases left between them. The CDR3 nucleotides are TGTGCCAGCAGCTTGTATGAGACAGATACGCAGTATTTT. It translates to CASSLYETDTQYF.

The chain employs TRBV6-5 and TRBJ1-2, with a tentative D call TRBD1 (5 bases). The V end was cut by 5 bases, the J end by 2 bases, with 12 bases between. The CDR3 sequence is 14 residues long. From germline, CDR1 is MNHEY and CDR2 SVGAGI. The CDR3 spells CASSHPRGNYGYTF. In DNA, the CDR3 is TGTGCCAGCAGTCATCCCCGGGGGAACTATGGCTACACCTTC.